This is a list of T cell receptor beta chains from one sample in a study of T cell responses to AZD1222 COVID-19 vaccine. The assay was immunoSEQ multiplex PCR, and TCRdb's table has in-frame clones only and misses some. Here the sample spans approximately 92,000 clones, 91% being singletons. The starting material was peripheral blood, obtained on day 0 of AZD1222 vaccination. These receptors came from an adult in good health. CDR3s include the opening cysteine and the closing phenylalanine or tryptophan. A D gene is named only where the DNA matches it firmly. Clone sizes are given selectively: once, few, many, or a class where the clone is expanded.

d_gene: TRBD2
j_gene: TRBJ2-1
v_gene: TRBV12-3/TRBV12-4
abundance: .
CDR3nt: TGTGCCAGCAGAAATCGTGAGCGGGGGGGGCAGTTCTTC
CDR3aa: CASRNRERGGQFF

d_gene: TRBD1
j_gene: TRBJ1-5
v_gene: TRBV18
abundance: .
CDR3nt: TGTGCCAGCTCACTACCGGGACAGGGCTACAATCAGCCCCAGCATTTT
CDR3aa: CASSLPGQGYNQPQHF

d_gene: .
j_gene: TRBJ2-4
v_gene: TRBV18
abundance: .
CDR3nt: TGTGCCAGCTCACTTAACCGGGGACAAAACATTCAGTACTTC
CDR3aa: CASSLNRGQNIQYF

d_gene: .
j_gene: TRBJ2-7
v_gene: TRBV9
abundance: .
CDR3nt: TGTGCCAGCAGCGCCGGGGACACCCTGGAGCAGTACTTC
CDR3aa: CASSAGDTLEQYF

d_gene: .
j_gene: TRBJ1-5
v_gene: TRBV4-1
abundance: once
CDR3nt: TGCGCCAGCAGCCAACAGACAGGATTAATCAATCAGCCCCAGCATTTT
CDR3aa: CASSQQTGLINQPQHF

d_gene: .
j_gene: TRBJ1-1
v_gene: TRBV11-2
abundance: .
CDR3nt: TGTGCCAGCAGCGCGGACAGAAACACTGAAGCTTTCTTT
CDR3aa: CASSADRNTEAFF

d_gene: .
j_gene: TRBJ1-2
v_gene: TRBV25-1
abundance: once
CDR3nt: TGTGCCCACCGGGACAAGGGCTTCTATGGCTACACCTTC
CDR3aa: CAHRDKGFYGYTF

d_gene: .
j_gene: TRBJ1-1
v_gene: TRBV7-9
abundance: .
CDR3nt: TGTGCCAGCAGCTTAATGAACACTGAAGCTTTCTTT
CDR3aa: CASSLMNTEAFF

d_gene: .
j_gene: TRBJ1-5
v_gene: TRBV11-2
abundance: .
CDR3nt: TGTGCCAGCAGCCTGACCCGTCGGGGGCAGCCCCAGCATTTT
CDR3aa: CASSLTRRGQPQHF

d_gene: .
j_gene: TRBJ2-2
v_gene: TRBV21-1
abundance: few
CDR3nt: TGTGCCAGCAGCAAATCCTGGGACACCGGGGAGCTGTTTTTT
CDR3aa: CASSKSWDTGELFF

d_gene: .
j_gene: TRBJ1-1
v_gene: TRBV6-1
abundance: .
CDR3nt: TGTGCCAGCAGTGTAGCGAGACCCACTGAAGCTTTCTTT
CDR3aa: CASSVARPTEAFF

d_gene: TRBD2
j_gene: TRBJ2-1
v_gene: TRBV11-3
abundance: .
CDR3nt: TGTGCCAGCAGCCCCAGGGGTAGCGGGGGGACCTCCTACAATGAGCAGTTCTTC
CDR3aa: CASSPRGSGGTSYNEQFF

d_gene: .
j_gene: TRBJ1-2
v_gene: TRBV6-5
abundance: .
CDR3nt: TGTGCCAGCAGTTCCAGGGATGGCTACACCTTC
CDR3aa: CASSSRDGYTF

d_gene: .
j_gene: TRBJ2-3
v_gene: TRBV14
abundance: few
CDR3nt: TGTGCCAGCAGTTCAGGGAGCACAGATACGCAGTATTTT
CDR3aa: CASSSGSTDTQYF

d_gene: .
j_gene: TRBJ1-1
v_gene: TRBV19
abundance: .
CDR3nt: TGTGCCAGTACCATCCCCGGCCGGGCCCAAGCTTTCTTT
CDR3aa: CASTIPGRAQAFF

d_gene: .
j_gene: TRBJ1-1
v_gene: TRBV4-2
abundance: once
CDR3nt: TGTGCCAGCAGCCAGGGCCAAATGAACACTGAAGCTTTCTTT
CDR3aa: CASSQGQMNTEAFF

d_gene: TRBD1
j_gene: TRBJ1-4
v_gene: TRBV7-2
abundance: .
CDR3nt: TGTGCCAGCAGCCCCGACAGGGGGAATGAAAAACTGTTTTTT
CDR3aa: CASSPDRGNEKLFF

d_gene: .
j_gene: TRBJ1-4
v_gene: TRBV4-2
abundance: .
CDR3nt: TGTGCCAGCAGCTCGCCGGGGCAGCATGAAAAACTGTTTTTT
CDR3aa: CASSSPGQHEKLFF

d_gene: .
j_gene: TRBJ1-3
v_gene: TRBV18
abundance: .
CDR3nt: TGTGCCAGCTCACCGGGGGGTTCCTCTGGAAACACCATATATTTT
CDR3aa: CASSPGGSSGNTIYF

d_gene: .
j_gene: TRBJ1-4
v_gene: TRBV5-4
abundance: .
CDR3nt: TGTGCCAGCAGCTTGGGGGGGGCGGCTAATGAAAAACTGTTTTTT
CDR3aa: CASSLGGAANEKLFF

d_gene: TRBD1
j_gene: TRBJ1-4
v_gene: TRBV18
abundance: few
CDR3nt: TGTGCCAGCTCAGACAGGGCGAATGAAAAACTGTTTTTT
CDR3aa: CASSDRANEKLFF

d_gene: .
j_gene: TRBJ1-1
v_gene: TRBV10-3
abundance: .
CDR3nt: TGTGCCATCAGTGCAGTATGGGAAACTGAAGCTTTCTTT
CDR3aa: CAISAVWETEAFF

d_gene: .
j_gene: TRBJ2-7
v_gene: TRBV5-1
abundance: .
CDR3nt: TGCGCCAGCTTCGACCCCCCTGCGGCCGAGCAGTACTTC
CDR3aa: CASFDPPAAEQYF

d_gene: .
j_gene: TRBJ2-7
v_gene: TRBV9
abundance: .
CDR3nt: TGTGCCAGCAGCGTAGACTGGTTAGAGGAGCAGTACTTC
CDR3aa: CASSVDWLEEQYF

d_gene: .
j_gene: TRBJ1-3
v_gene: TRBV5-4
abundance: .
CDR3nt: TGTGCCAGCAGCTTGGGTGGGGTCATCTCTGGAAACACCATATATTTT
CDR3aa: CASSLGGVISGNTIYF

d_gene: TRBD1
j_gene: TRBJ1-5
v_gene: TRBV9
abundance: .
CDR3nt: TGTGCCAGCAGCACCACAGGGGTGCAGCCCCAGCATTTT
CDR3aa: CASSTTGVQPQHF

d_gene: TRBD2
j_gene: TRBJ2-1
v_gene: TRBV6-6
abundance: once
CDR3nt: TGTGCCAGCAGTCAAATAGCGGGAGGGTACAATGAGCAGTTCTTC
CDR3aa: CASSQIAGGYNEQFF

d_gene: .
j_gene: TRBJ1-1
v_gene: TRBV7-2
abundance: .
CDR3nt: TGTGCCAGCAGCTTATTTCCAGCGAACACTGAAGCTTTCTTT
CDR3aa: CASSLFPANTEAFF

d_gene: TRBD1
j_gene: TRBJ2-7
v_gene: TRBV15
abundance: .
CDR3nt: TGTGCCACCAGCTCGCGGACAGGGAACGAGCAGTACTTC
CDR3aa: CATSSRTGNEQYF

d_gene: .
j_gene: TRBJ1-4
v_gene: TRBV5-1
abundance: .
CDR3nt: TGCGCCAGCAATGGAGGGCCTAATGAAAAACTGTTTTTT
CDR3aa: CASNGGPNEKLFF

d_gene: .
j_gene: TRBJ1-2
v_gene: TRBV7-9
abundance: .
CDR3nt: TGTGCCAGCAGCATGTCCGGTCGACAGGGCTACACCTTC
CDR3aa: CASSMSGRQGYTF

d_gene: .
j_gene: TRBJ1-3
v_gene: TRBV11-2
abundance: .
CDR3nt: TGTGCCAGCAGCCCCCCTGCGGAACGAAACACCATATATTTT
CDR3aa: CASSPPAERNTIYF

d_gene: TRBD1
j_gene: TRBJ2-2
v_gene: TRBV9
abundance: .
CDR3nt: TGTGCCAGCAGCGAGGCGGACAGGGCGACCACCGGGGAGCTGTTTTTT
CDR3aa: CASSEADRATTGELFF

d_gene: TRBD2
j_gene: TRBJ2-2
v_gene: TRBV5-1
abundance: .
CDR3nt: TGCGCCAGCAGCTCGCAGGCGGGGGGCACCGGGGAGCTGTTTTTT
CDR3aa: CASSSQAGGTGELFF

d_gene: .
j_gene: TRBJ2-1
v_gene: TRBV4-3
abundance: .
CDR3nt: TGCGCCAGCAGCCAAGATCCCAGTTCAGATGAGCAGTTCTTC
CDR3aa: CASSQDPSSDEQFF

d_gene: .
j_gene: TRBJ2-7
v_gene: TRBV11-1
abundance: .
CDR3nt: TGTGCCAGCAGCCTTGGACTAGGGGGGCTTCTGTACTTC
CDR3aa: CASSLGLGGLLYF

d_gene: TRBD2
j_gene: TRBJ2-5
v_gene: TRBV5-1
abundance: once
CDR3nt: TGCGCCAGCAGCCAGCGGGGGGACGCGGTGGAGACCCAGTACTTC
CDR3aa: CASSQRGDAVETQYF

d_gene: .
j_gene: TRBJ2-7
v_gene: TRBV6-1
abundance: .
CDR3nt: TGTGCCAGCAGTGAAGGGTCCCCTGGGTCCTACGAGCAGTACTTC
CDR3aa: CASSEGSPGSYEQYF

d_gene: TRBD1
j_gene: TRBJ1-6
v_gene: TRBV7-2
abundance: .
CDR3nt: TGTGCCAGCAGCATGGGACAGGGAAATTCACCCCTCCACTTT
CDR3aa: CASSMGQGNSPLHF

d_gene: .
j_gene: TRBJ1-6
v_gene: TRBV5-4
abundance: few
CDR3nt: TGTGCCAGCAGAATAACTATTACGGGAAATTCACCCCTCCACTTT
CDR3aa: CASRITITGNSPLHF

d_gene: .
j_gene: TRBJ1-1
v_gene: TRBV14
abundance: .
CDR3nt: TGTGCCAGCAGCCATTGGGCCACTGAAGCTTTCTTT
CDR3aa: CASSHWATEAFF

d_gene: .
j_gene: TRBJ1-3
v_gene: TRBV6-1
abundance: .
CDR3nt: TGTGCCAGCAGTGATAAGTGGGGGGGCCGGACCTCTGGAAACACCATATATTTT
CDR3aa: CASSDKWGGRTSGNTIYF